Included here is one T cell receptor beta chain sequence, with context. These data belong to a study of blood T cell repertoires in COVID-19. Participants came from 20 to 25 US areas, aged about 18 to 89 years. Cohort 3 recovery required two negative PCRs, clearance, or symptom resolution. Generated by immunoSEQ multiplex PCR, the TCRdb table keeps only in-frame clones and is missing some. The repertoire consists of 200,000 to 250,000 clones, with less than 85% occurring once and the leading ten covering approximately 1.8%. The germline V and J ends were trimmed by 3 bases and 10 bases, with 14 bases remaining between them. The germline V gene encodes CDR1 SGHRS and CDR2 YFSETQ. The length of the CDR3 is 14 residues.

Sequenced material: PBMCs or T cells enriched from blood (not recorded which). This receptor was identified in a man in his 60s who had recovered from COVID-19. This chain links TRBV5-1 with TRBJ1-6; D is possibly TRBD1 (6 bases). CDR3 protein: CASSWEGQGSPLHF. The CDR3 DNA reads TGCGCCAGCAGCTGGGAAGGGCAGGGGTCACCCCTCCACTTT.